One and the same sample provided the 30 T cell receptor beta chains below, sequenced in a study of control samples from healthy donors and cancer patients. Assay used: immunoSEQ multiplex PCR; TCRdb lists only in-frame clones, some missing. This table holds roughly 170,000 clones, around 88% found once. Sequenced sample: blood. Receptor source: a woman aged 30 to 39 in good health.

This sequence joins TRBV6-5 and TRBJ1-5; TRBD1 matches at 7 bases. The CDR3 extends over 15 amino acids. With 6 bases clipped from V and 4 bases from J, the junction kept 9 bases outside the gene matches. In germline, CDR1 is MNHEY, CDR2 SVGAGI. The CDR3 is CASRARDSPNQPQHF. Written as DNA, the CDR3 is TGTGCCAGCAGAGCTAGGGACAGCCCTAATCAGCCCCAGCATTTT.

This chain uses TRBV5-3 with TRBJ2-4, with D perhaps being TRBD1 or TRBD2 (5 bases each). TRBV5-3 counts as an open reading frame of uncertain function. Trimming cost V 3 bases and J 0 bases, with 10 bases left between them. The CDR3 has 15 residues. Here the CDR3 DNA reads TGTGCCAGAAGCTCCGGGACCTTAGCCAAAAACATTCAGTACTTC. This translates into CARSSGTLAKNIQYF.

This chain joins TRBV19 and TRBJ2-1; 9 bases are a match to TRBD2. The germline V gene encodes CDR1 LNHDA and CDR2 SQIVND (reference sequence). V was clipped by 5 bases and J by 9 bases; unmatched bases: 8. The CDR3 has 14 residues. The CDR3 sequence is CASSFSGSWSEQFF. The CDR3 DNA follows: TGTGCCAGTAGTTTTAGCGGGAGTTGGAGTGAGCAGTTCTTC. Together with reference TRBV19 and TRBJ2-1, the CDR3 gives the full variable domain: DGGITQSPKYLFRKEGQNVTLSCEQNLNHDAMYWYRQDPGQGLRLIYYSQIVNDFQKGDIAEGYSVSREKKESFPLTVTSAQKNPTAFYLCASSFSGSWSEQFFGPGTRLTVL.

The J gene is TRBJ1-1, the V gene TRBV5-6; D is unresolved. Germline-derived CDR1 and CDR2 are SGHDT and YYEEEE. There are 13 residues in the CDR3. V dropped 0 bases and J dropped 0 bases, with 3 bases sitting between them. This CDR3 reads CASSLGLNTEAFF. The CDR3 nucleotides are TGTGCCAGCAGCTTGGGGTTGAACACTGAAGCTTTCTTT.

This clone was picked up a small number of times. V is TRBV6-1 and J is TRBJ2-5; 12 bases are shared with TRBD2. Trimming took 2 bases from V and 4 from J; bases not matched to a gene: 2. The CDR3 spans 15 residues. Germline V CDR1 and CDR2: MNHNS, SASEGT. The CDR3 is CASSELAGGPETQYF. In DNA form, the CDR3 reads TGTGCCAGCAGTGAACTAGCGGGAGGGCCAGAGACCCAGTACTTC.

The chain carries TRBV6-4 and TRBJ2-3, with 9 positions matching TRBD1. Trimming took 3 bases from V and 1 from J; bases not matched to a gene: 2. This CDR3 has 15 amino acids. CDR1 and CDR2 from the germline V gene are MRHNA and SNTAGT. The DNA of the CDR3 is TGTGCCAGCAGTGAAACAGGGGGCGGCACAGATACGCAGTATTTT. Translating gives CASSETGGGTDTQYF.

In this sample, this clone turned up a few times. The rearrangement links TRBV5-1 to TRBJ2-2; no definite D call. This CDR3 comprises 15 residues. The germline V gene has CDR1 SGHRS and CDR2 YFSETQ. With 4 bases removed from V and 5 bases from J, the gap between germline ends came to 15 bases. The CDR3 DNA reads as TGCGCCAGCAGCAGCCGTCTACGGCATACCGGGGAGCTGTTTTTT. Its protein is CASSSRLRHTGELFF.

This chain connects TRBV15 to TRBJ2-4; the D is unclear. CDR1 LNHNV and CDR2 YYDKDF come from the germline V gene (reference sequence). The CDR3 has 16 residues. V gave up 0 bases and J gave up 8 bases, with 17 bases separating them. CDR3 protein: CATSRDHHKRLDIQYF. For the CDR3, the DNA is TGTGCCACCAGCAGAGATCATCACAAAAGGTTGGACATTCAGTACTTC.

The chain employs TRBV29-1 and TRBJ2-7; no definite D call. The CDR3 totals 14 residues. Germline-derived CDR1 and CDR2 are SQVTM and ANQGSEA. Trimming left V 7 bases short and J 7 bases short, with 23 bases between. CDR3: CSAIPGFPTMEQYF. The CDR3 bases are TGCAGCGCGATTCCGGGCTTCCCTACGATGGAGCAGTACTTC.

This clone appeared a single time. The V call is TRBV3-1 (or the pseudogene TRBV3-2), the J call TRBJ2-7, with a possible D match to TRBD1 (6 bases). The germline V gene encodes CDR1 LGHDT and CDR2 YNNKEL (reference sequence). Trimming shortened V by 1 base and J by 5 bases, and 15 bases separated the two germline ends. The CDR3 sequence is 15 residues long. CDR3 sequence (DNA): TGTGCCAGCAGCCAAGGCACCACAGGGTTCGACGAGCAGTACTTC. Residues: CASSQGTTGFDEQYF.

This sequence joins TRBV4-1 and TRBJ2-1, with TRBD2 matching over 8 bases. Trimming removed 5 bases from V and 6 bases from J; junction bases left unmatched: 12. This CDR3 has 16 amino acids. Per germline, CDR1 MGHRA and CDR2 YSYEKL. The CDR3 DNA sequence: TGCGCCAGCAGCTCTATCCCGGGGGGGCTCAGCAATGAGCAGTTCTTC. Its translation: CASSSIPGGLSNEQFF.

The gene calls are TRBV5-1 and TRBJ2-7; 9 positions agree with TRBD1. Germline V CDR1 and CDR2: SGHRS, YFSETQ. This CDR3 has 15 residues. With V trimmed by 2 bases and J by 6 bases, 9 bases remained unmatched. CDR3 in DNA: TGCGCCAGCAGCTTCAGCGGGGACAGGGCTGCCGAGCAGTACTTC. Translating it yields CASSFSGDRAAEQYF.

The chain joins TRBV23-1 to TRBJ2-7; D is ambiguous. TRBV23-1 is recorded as an ORF, its role being uncertain. This CDR3 has 10 residues. The ends were cut back, 4 bases at V and 7 bases at J, with 5 bases in the middle. CDR3 amino acids: CASSRAEQYF. In DNA form, the CDR3 reads TGCGCCAGCAGTCGGGCAGAGCAGTACTTC.

CDR3 sequence: CSARDRTEAFF. CDR3 coding DNA: TGCAGTGCTAGAGATAGGACGGAAGCTTTCTTT. The chain couples TRBV20-1 to TRBJ1-1; D is ambiguous. V gave up 0 bases and J gave up 8 bases, with 7 bases separating them. This CDR3 has 11 residues. The germline gives CDR1 DFQATT, CDR2 SNEGSKA (reference sequence).

The rearrangement joins TRBV3-1 (or the pseudogene TRBV3-2) to TRBJ1-5; tentatively, D is TRBD1 (6 bases). V shed 4 bases and J shed 5 bases, with 12 bases lying between them. The CDR3 runs to 14 residues. Per germline, CDR1 LGHDT and CDR2 YNNKEL (reference sequence). The CDR3 sequence is CASSRDGQYQPQHF. CDR3 bases: TGTGCCAGCAGCCGAGATGGACAGTATCAGCCCCAGCATTTT.

This chain joins TRBV7-9 and TRBJ1-4; D call uncertain. Trimming cost V 4 bases and J 10 bases, with 22 bases left between them. The CDR3 has 16 residues. Germline V gene lookup returns CDR1 SEHNR and CDR2 FQNEAQ (reference sequence). The CDR3 region is CASSSDRPEAMGKLFF. CDR3 DNA sequence: TGTGCCAGCAGCTCCGACCGGCCGGAGGCAATGGGAAAACTGTTTTTT. Based on the CDR3 plus reference TRBV7-9 and TRBJ1-4, the full variable domain is DTGVSQNPRHKITKRGQNVTFRCDPISEHNRLYWYRQTLGQGPEFLTYFQNEAQLEKSRLLSDRFSAERPKGSFSTLEIQRTEQGDSAMYLCASSSDRPEAMGKLFFGSGTQLSVL.

V is TRBV6-1 and J is TRBJ2-2; possible D gene TRBD1, 6 bases. Germline CDR1 is MNHNS and CDR2 is SASEGT. The CDR3 totals 16 residues. Trimming shortened V by 4 bases and J by 7 bases, and 19 bases separated the two germline ends. The CDR3 DNA reads as TGTGCCAGCAGTGCCTATCTTCCAGGGGAAGGCGGGGAGCTGTTTTTT. Protein sequence: CASSAYLPGEGGELFF.

The rearrangement joins TRBV19 to TRBJ1-2; D uncertain. Germline V CDR1 and CDR2: LNHDA, SQIVND (reference sequence). The CDR3 sequence is 12 residues long. The ends were cut back, 5 bases at V and 5 bases at J, with 9 bases in the middle. The CDR3 here is CASSWSEYGYTF. In DNA form, the CDR3 reads TGTGCCAGTAGTTGGTCGGAGTATGGCTACACCTTC.

The table lists this clone with a count of one. The V gene is TRBV19, the J gene TRBJ2-1; possible D gene TRBD2, 6 bases. This CDR3 is built from 15 residues. The V and J ends lost 8 bases and 4 bases respectively, with 18 bases between them. In germline, CDR1 is LNHDA, CDR2 SQIVND (reference sequence). The CDR3 sequence is CASGPEGLYYNEQFF. In DNA, the CDR3 is TGTGCCAGTGGGCCGGAGGGGCTCTATTACAATGAGCAGTTCTTC.

The chain carries TRBV19 and TRBJ1-2; D is unclear. The germline gives CDR1 LNHDA, CDR2 SQIVND (reference sequence). The CDR3 extends over 16 amino acids. V gave up 3 bases and J gave up 0 bases, with 14 bases separating them. As DNA, the CDR3 is TGTGCCAGTAGTATGTGGGCAGAGCTCCCTAACTATGGCTACACCTTC. It encodes CASSMWAELPNYGYTF.

V and J are TRBV4-2 and TRBJ2-3; D ambiguous. CDR3 length equals 14 residues. V lost 0 bases, J lost 3 bases, and 7 bases lay in between. CDR1 is LGHNA, CDR2 YNFKEQ, per germline. The CDR3 sequence is CASSQELRTDTQYF. Here the CDR3 DNA reads TGTGCCAGCAGCCAAGAACTTAGGACAGATACGCAGTATTTT.

This chain uses TRBV5-1 with TRBJ1-6; D not resolved. The CDR3 loop spans 14 amino acids. Germline V gene sequence: CDR1 SGHRS, CDR2 YFSETQ. Trimming shortened V by 1 base and J by 7 bases, and 9 bases separated the two germline ends. This CDR3 reads CASSLTTQNSPLHF. CDR3 nucleotides: TGCGCCAGCAGCTTGACCACCCAGAATTCACCCCTCCACTTT.

The J gene is TRBJ2-7, the V gene TRBV28; tentative D call: TRBD2 (6 bases). With 4 bases removed from V and 2 bases from J, the gap between germline ends came to 24 bases. The CDR3 totals 18 residues. Germline V gene sequence: CDR1 MDHEN, CDR2 SYDVKM. In DNA form, the CDR3 reads TGTGCCAGCAGTTCCCTTGAGGGACTTAGGGAAGGGGCCTACGAGCAGTACTTC. It translates to CASSSLEGLREGAYEQYF.

The sample holds one count of this clone. V gene TRBV18 combines with J gene TRBJ2-2; tentatively, D is TRBD2 (5 bases). Trimming took off 0 bases at V and 4 bases at J, with 6 bases between the two ends. Germline V gene sequence: CDR1 KGHSH, CDR2 LQKENI. CDR3 length: 14 residues. The CDR3, as DNA: TGTGCCAGCTCACCACCGGCGGGCACCGGGGAGCTGTTTTTT. Its protein is CASSPPAGTGELFF.

This clone was counted only a few times. The chain is built from TRBV28 and TRBJ1-2; a possible D gene is TRBD1 (6 bases). CDR1 MDHEN and CDR2 SYDVKM come from the germline V gene. CDR3 size: 13 residues. V lost 2 bases to trimming and J lost 8 bases, with 12 bases between them. The CDR3 nucleotides are TGTGCCAGCAGTTTAGCGGACAGAGGGGGCTACACCTTC. This encodes CASSLADRGGYTF.

This chain joins TRBV15 and TRBJ2-7; possibly TRBD1 for D (6 bases). V was cut by 7 bases and J by 0 bases, with 10 bases left in between. CDR3 size: 13 residues. Germline V CDR1 and CDR2: LNHNV, YYDKDF (reference sequence). CDR3: CATKDSYSYEQYF. The DNA of the CDR3 is TGTGCCACCAAGGACAGTTACTCCTACGAGCAGTACTTC. Combining the CDR3 with reference TRBV15 and TRBJ2-7 gives the whole variable domain DAMVIQNPRYQVTQFGKPVTLSCSQTLNHNVMYWYQQKSSQAPKLLFHYYDKDFNNEADTPDNFQSRRPNTSFCFLDIRSPGLGDTAMYLCATKDSYSYEQYFGPGTRLTVT.

The chain has TRBV18 and TRBJ1-6, with D hard to call. Germline loops: CDR1 KGHSH, CDR2 LQKENI. The CDR3 totals 14 residues. The V end was cut by 4 bases, the J end by 6 bases, with 10 bases between. CDR3 DNA: TGTGCCAGCTCACGGTCAGACCCTAATTCACCCCTCCACTTT. This gives the protein CASSRSDPNSPLHF. The variable domain in full, completed from reference TRBV18 and TRBJ1-6, reads NAGVMQNPRHLVRRRGQEARLRCSPMKGHSHVYWYRQLPEEGLKFMVYLQKENIIDESGMPKERFSAEFPKEGPSILRIQQVVRGDSAAYFCASSRSDPNSPLHFGNGTRLTVT.

The gene calls are TRBV18 and TRBJ2-1, with a possible D match to TRBD1 (6 bases). CDR1 is KGHSH and CDR2 is LQKENI in the germline V gene. V lost 4 bases, J lost 2 bases, and 15 bases lay in between. The CDR3 runs to 16 residues. The CDR3 reads CASSRQQGVAYNEQFF. The CDR3 DNA is TGTGCCAGCTCACGACAACAGGGAGTCGCCTACAATGAGCAGTTCTTC. Looking up the rest from reference TRBV18 and TRBJ2-1 gives the full variable domain: NAGVMQNPRHLVRRRGQEARLRCSPMKGHSHVYWYRQLPEEGLKFMVYLQKENIIDESGMPKERFSAEFPKEGPSILRIQQVVRGDSAAYFCASSRQQGVAYNEQFFGPGTRLTVL.

The rearrangement links TRBV27 to TRBJ2-5; perhaps TRBD2 as D (7 bases). Germline-derived CDR1 and CDR2 are MNHEY and SMNVEV (reference sequence). The CDR3 consists of 15 residues. Trimming pared 7 bases from V and 7 bases from J, leaving 22 bases between. The DNA for the CDR3 is TGTGCCAGCACCCACCGAGGGGGGGGGTCAGGGACCCAGTACTTC. Protein product: CASTHRGGGSGTQYF.

The chain recombines TRBV5-1 with TRBJ2-7; the match to TRBD1 covers 9 bases. With V trimmed by 4 bases and J by 5 bases, 7 bases remained unmatched. This CDR3 region has 14 residues. CDR1 and CDR2 from the germline V gene are SGHRS and YFSETQ. The DNA for the CDR3 is TGCGCCAGCAGCATCTCGGGACAGGGAGACGAGCAGTACTTC. Its translation: CASSISGQGDEQYF.